This record looks at one T cell receptor beta chain sequence and its context. Its cognate antigen is unknown. CDR1 is MDHEN and CDR2 is SYDVKM in the germline V gene. The CDR3 is made up of 11 amino acids. The CD4+ fraction was divided into a CD45RA+ naive subset and a CD45RA-negative memory subset. Researchers divided each subset's genomic DNA evenly across several immunoSEQ plates. The assay was immunoSEQ multiplex PCR, and TCRdb's table has in-frame clones only and misses some. The repertoire holds hundreds of thousands of clones, about 96% seen once, with about 0.054% in the top ten. This record comes from a study of shared clonotypes between healthy human individuals. Study results and limitations: Several donors held about 5% of naive CD4 clonotypes in common. Researchers sampled blood only, noting tissue repertoires likely differ.

This chain joins TRBV28 and TRBJ2-5; D gene ambiguous. Gene TRBJ2-7 matches the end of the DNA better, so the J call may be wrong. The sequence was obtained from a woman younger than 45 in good health. The material sequenced was naive CD4+ T cells sorted from blood. Subset indicated: CD45RA+ positively selected. The CDR3 protein is CASSLAYEQYF. The DNA of the CDR3 is TGTGCCAGCAGTTTAGCGTACGAGCAGTACTTC.